The 13 T cell receptor beta chains given below trace back to one sample, sequenced in a study of PD-L1 blockade in urothelial cancer (dated by TCRdb to the late 2010s). Receptor amplification or capture employed the immunoSEQ multiplex PCR assay. TCRdb re-hosts the immuneACCESS table, in-frame sequences only. Its copies lack some clones; in the studies checked, an unresolved V gene accounts for under half of them, and the cause for the rest is not known. The sample table holds tens of thousands of clones, of which approximately 90% were seen once. Of the sample, about 0.91% falls within the top ten clones. The time point label here, explained by the study, means: peripheral blood 6 weeks after treatment start. This specimen was PBMCs, taken around atezolizumab (anti-PD-L1) treatment. The receptors here all came from a woman of 80 years or more with urothelial cancer.

The CDR3 DNA follows: TGTGCCAGCAAGGATTCGGCCGGGGGTCAGCCCCAGCATTTT. It translates to CASKDSAGGQPQHF. The chain employs TRBV6-1 and TRBJ1-5; a weak D match, TRBD1 (5 bases). The CDR3 consists of 14 residues. The germline V and J ends were trimmed by 7 bases and 6 bases, with 16 bases remaining between them. Germline CDR1 MNHNS, CDR2 SASEGT.

CDR3 amino acids: CASSQGTTTYEQYF. In DNA form, the CDR3 reads TGCGCCAGCAGCCAAGGAACTACGACCTACGAGCAGTACTTC. This chain joins TRBV4-1 and TRBJ2-7, with D uncertain. Trimming pared 1 base from V and 2 bases from J, leaving 9 bases between. The CDR3 has 14 residues. Germline assignment: CDR1 MGHRA and CDR2 YSYEKL.

The chain carries TRBV28 and TRBJ1-1; TRBD1 might be the D (6 bases). V shed 8 bases and J shed 5 bases, with 18 bases lying between them. Germline CDR1 and CDR2: MDHEN and SYDVKM. The CDR3 is 14 amino acids. The CDR3 sequence: CASAPGGANTEAFF. CDR3 nucleotide sequence: TGTGCCAGCGCCCCGGGGGGGGCGAATACTGAAGCTTTCTTT.

For the CDR3, the DNA is TGTGCCAGTAGTATTGGGGCAAATGTTGGGACTGAAGCTTTCTTT. Its protein product is CASSIGANVGTEAFF. The chain carries TRBV19 and TRBJ1-1; possibly TRBD1 for D (5 bases). The CDR3 contains 15 residues. The V gene's germline CDR1 is LNHDA and CDR2 SQIVND (reference sequence). V lost 3 bases and J 5 bases, leaving 16 bases between the germline ends. Full variable domain (outside the CDR3, taken from reference TRBV19 and TRBJ1-1): DGGITQSPKYLFRKEGQNVTLSCEQNLNHDAMYWYRQDPGQGLRLIYYSQIVNDFQKGDIAEGYSVSREKKESFPLTVTSAQKNPTAFYLCASSIGANVGTEAFFGQGTRLTVV.

V gene TRBV6-5 combines with J gene TRBJ1-6; D unclear. Germline V CDR1 and CDR2: MNHEY, SVGAGI. V lost 6 bases and J 7 bases, leaving 7 bases between the germline ends. CDR3 length: 12 residues. DNA of the CDR3: TGTGCCAGCAGGCGGGGAAATTCACCCCTCCACTTT. This codes for CASRRGNSPLHF.

The chain is built from TRBV19 and TRBJ1-2; D not certain. Germline V gene sequence: CDR1 LNHDA, CDR2 SQIVND (reference sequence). The CDR3 sequence is 15 residues long. V was pared by 5 bases and J by 4 bases, with 17 bases between. The DNA of the CDR3 is TGTGCCAGTAGTCCCCCCGATCGCCCGCGCTATGGCTACACCTTC. Translation: CASSPPDRPRYGYTF.

The chain combines TRBV27 with TRBJ2-2, with 9 positions matching TRBD1. This CDR3 is 16 amino acids long. CDR1 is MNHEY and CDR2 is SMNVEV in the germline V gene (reference sequence). J was trimmed by 6 bases and V by 0 bases; bases with no gene match: 5. The CDR3 sequence is CASSLSGTGIPGELFF. The CDR3 DNA reads TGTGCCAGCAGTTTATCAGGGACAGGGATCCCCGGGGAGCTGTTTTTT.

The chain employs TRBV6-6 and TRBJ2-7; 11 bases match TRBD1. Germline assignment: CDR1 MNHNY and CDR2 SVGAGI (reference sequence). J was trimmed by 1 base and V by 6 bases; bases with no gene match: 2. The CDR3 totals 14 residues. The CDR3 DNA reads as TGTGCCAGCAGCCGGGACAGGGGGTCCTACGAGCAGTACTTC. Translating gives CASSRDRGSYEQYF.

The chain is built from TRBV7-2 and TRBJ2-7, with TRBD2 matching 10 bases. This CDR3 spans 20 amino acids. From germline, CDR1 is SGHTA and CDR2 FQGNSA. The V segment lost 0 bases and the J segment 4 bases; nucleotides outside the gene matches: 18. CDR3 DNA sequence: TGTGCCAGCAGCTTAGCGGTCTCTAGCGGGAGTATCACCGTGTGGTACGAGCAGTACTTC. It yields the protein CASSLAVSSGSITVWYEQYF.

The V call is TRBV13, the J call TRBJ1-1; D perhaps matches TRBD1 (6 bases). Germline CDR1 and CDR2: PRHDT and FYEKMQ (reference sequence). This CDR3 has 14 amino acids. Trimming took off 3 bases at V and 1 base at J, with 9 bases between the two ends. DNA of the CDR3: TGTGCCAGCAGCTTGGGCAGGGGGAACACTGAAGCTTTCTTT. Protein product: CASSLGRGNTEAFF. Full variable domain (outside the CDR3, taken from reference TRBV13 and TRBJ1-1): AAGVIQSPRHLIKEKRETATLKCYPIPRHDTVYWYQQGPGQDPQFLISFYEKMQSDKGSIPDRFSAQQFSDYHSELNMSSLELGDSALYFCASSLGRGNTEAFFGQGTRLTVV.

The chain joins TRBV7-9 to TRBJ1-1; TRBD1 might be the D (5 bases). Trimming cost V 5 bases and J 1 base, with 11 bases left between them. The germline gives CDR1 SEHNR, CDR2 FQNEAQ (reference sequence). This CDR3 has 14 amino acids. The CDR3 sequence is CASSPSTANTEAFF. The CDR3 DNA reads as TGTGCCAGCAGCCCTTCGACAGCGAACACTGAAGCTTTCTTT.

This chain uses TRBV6-6 with TRBJ2-7; 13 positions match TRBD2. Germline trimming cut 6 bases from V and 6 bases from J; bases unmatched to any gene: 11. The CDR3 has 16 amino acids. Per the germline V gene, CDR1 is MNHNY and CDR2 is SVGAGI (reference sequence). The CDR3 reads CASRQTSGRLGGEQYF. As DNA, the CDR3 is TGTGCCAGCAGGCAGACTAGCGGGAGGTTGGGCGGCGAGCAGTACTTC.

CDR3 DNA: TGCGCCAGCAGCCCGGAAAACCTCGGGTACAATGAGCAGTTCTTC. Amino acids: CASSPENLGYNEQFF. J is TRBJ2-1 and V is TRBV5-1; no reliable D call. Per germline, CDR1 SGHRS and CDR2 YFSETQ. The CDR3 is 15 residues long. V was cut by 4 bases and J by 4 bases, with 15 bases left in between.